This T cell receptor beta chain was sequenced for a study of identical twins. The V gene's germline CDR1 is SGHRS and CDR2 YFSETQ. This CDR3 region has 14 residues. The V end lost 3 bases, the J end lost 0 bases, and 8 bases lay between the germline ends. In TCRdb, the 5' RACE reads were re-called with MiXCR into one record per CDR3 protein. The sample lists about 890,000 distinct CDR3 sequences, around an eighth seen once, with around 1.5% in the top ten. These data are also associated with another study on yellow fever vaccine responses in identical twins.

This chain joins TRBV5-1 and TRBJ2-3; D might be TRBD2 (5 bases). This receptor was identified in a woman aged 18 to 35 in good health. What was sequenced was PBMCs. CDR3 sequence reads: CASSSWTSTDTQYF. In DNA form, the CDR3 reads TGCGCCAGCAGCTCCTGGACTAGCACAGATACGCAGTATTTT. Combining the CDR3 with reference TRBV5-1 and TRBJ2-3 gives the whole variable domain KAGVTQTPRYLIKTRGQQVTLSCSPISGHRSVSWYQQTPGQGLQFLFEYFSETQRNKGNFPGRFSGRQFSNSRSEMNVSTLELGDSALYLCASSSWTSTDTQYFGPGTRLTVL.